The 4 T cell receptor beta chains below come from one sample, sequenced in a study of blood T cell repertoires in COVID-19 (dated by TCRdb to about 2020). The library came from the immunoSEQ multiplex PCR assay. The source is immuneACCESS, and TCRdb retained only in-frame sequences with V and J called. Part of the clones is not carried over; for the studies checked, unresolved V genes explain less than half of this, and the remainder is unexplained. This sample lists 43,000 or so clones; 83% were detected once. Together, the top ten hold over 7% of the sample. Sequencing was carried out using peripheral blood. The receptors stem from a man aged 60-69 years with active COVID-19.

V and J are TRBV11-2 and TRBJ2-5; 7 nucleotides match TRBD2. Germline V gives CDR1 SGHAT, CDR2 FQNNGV. The CDR3 length is 14 residues. V trimming: 7 bases; J trimming: 1 base; junction bases outside the gene matches: 6. The CDR3 DNA follows: TGTGCCAGCACCCTTTGGGGGGGCCAAGAGACCCAGTACTTC. Amino acid sequence: CASTLWGGQETQYF.

The rearrangement uses TRBV5-1 and TRBJ2-2; D remains unclear. V was trimmed by 0 bases and J by 4 bases, leaving 10 bases between them. Germline CDR1 SGHRS, CDR2 YFSETQ. The CDR3 runs to 15 residues. CDR3 DNA: TGCGCCAGCAGCTTGGCCGAGCTTACCACCGGGGAGCTGTTTTTT. Amino acid sequence: CASSLAELTTGELFF.

The chain couples TRBV18 to TRBJ2-5; possible D gene TRBD1, 6 bases. Germline assignment: CDR1 KGHSH and CDR2 LQKENI. The CDR3 is 13 amino acids. V was clipped by 3 bases and J by 1 base, with 6 bases between them. In DNA, the CDR3 is TGTGCCAGCTCACCGGACAGCCAAGAGACCCAGTACTTC. It codes for CASSPDSQETQYF.

This sequence joins TRBV5-1 and TRBJ2-1; unclear D gene. V lost 4 bases and J 7 bases, leaving 6 bases between the germline ends. The CDR3 is 11 residues long. Per germline, CDR1 SGHRS and CDR2 YFSETQ. DNA of the CDR3: TGCGCCAGCAGCATTCAAAATGAGCAGTTCTTC. It encodes CASSIQNEQFF.